This T cell receptor (beta chain) derives from a study of T cells after yellow fever vaccination. TCRdb recomputed calls from the 5' RACE reads with MiXCR, one row per CDR3 protein. The sample lists more than 95,000 distinct CDR3 sequences; about 15% were seen once. The table lists this clonotype with a few counts. Trimming cost V 6 bases and J 1 base; bases outside gene matches: 16. The CDR3 has 18 amino acids. This TCR was sampled from a man younger than 35 who received the YFV17D yellow fever vaccine. V usage is TRBV12-3 or TRBV12-4 and J usage is TRBJ2-5, with 8 nucleotides matching TRBD2. The material was CD8+ T cells sorted from PBMCs, obtained 5 days after the yellow fever booster vaccination. The CDR3: CASSLGAVGGGPQETQYF. The DNA of the CDR3 is TGTGCCAGCAGCCTGGGGGCCGTTGGCGGGGGGCCCCAAGAGACCCAGTACTTC.